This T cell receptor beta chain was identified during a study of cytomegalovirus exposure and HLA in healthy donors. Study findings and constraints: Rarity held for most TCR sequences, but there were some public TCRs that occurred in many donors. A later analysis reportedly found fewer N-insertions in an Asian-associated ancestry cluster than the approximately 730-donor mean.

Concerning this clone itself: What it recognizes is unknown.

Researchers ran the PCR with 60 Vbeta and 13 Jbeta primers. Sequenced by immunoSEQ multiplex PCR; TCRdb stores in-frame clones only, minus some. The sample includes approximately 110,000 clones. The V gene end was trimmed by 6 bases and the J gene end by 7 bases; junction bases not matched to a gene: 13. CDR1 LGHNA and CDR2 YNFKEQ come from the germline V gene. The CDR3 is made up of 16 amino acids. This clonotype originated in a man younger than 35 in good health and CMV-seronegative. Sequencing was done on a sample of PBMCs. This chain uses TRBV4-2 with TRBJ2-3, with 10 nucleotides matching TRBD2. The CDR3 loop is CASSPAAGGNQNTQYF. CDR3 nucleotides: TGTGCCAGCAGTCCAGCAGCGGGGGGGAATCAAAATACGCAGTATTTT.